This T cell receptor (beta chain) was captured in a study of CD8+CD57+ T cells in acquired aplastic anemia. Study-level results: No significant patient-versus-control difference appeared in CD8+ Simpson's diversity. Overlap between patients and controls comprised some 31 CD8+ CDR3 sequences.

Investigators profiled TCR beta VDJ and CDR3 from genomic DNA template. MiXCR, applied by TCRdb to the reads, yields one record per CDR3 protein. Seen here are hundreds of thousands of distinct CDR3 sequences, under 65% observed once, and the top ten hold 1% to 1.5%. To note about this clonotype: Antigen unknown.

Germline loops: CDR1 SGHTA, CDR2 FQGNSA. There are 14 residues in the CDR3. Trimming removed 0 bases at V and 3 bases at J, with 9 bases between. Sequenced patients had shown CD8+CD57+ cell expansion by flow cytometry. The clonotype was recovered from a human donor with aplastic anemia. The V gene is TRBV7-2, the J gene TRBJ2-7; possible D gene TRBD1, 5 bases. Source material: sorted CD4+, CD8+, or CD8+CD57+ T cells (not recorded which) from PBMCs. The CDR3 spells CASSLAGAVYEQYF. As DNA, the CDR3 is TGTGCCAGCAGCTTAGCAGGGGCAGTCTACGAGCAGTACTTC.